This T cell receptor (beta chain) stems from a study of blood T cell repertoires in COVID-19. Study as a whole: Italy, Spain and the United States were the sources of the convalescent and acute COVID-19 samples. PBMCs, B-cell-depleted T cells, or T cells provided the cDNA or gDNA that made up the material.

This table comes from immunoSEQ multiplex PCR, and its TCRdb copy is limited to in-frame clones, with some not included. The profile covers roughly 90,000 clones, with approximately 82% appearing a single time and 2% to 2.5% taken by the ten largest. Germline V CDR1 and CDR2: LNHDA, SQIVND (reference sequence). The CDR3 totals 13 residues. The V gene lost 8 bases and the J gene lost 6 bases, with 16 bases spanning the gap. Sequencing was performed on peripheral blood. The chain couples TRBV19 to TRBJ1-2; D unclear. The clonotype was recovered from an older woman with acute or convalescent COVID-19. The CDR3 sequence: CASAKGARDGYTF. The CDR3 coding sequence is TGTGCCAGTGCGAAGGGAGCCCGGGATGGCTACACCTTC.